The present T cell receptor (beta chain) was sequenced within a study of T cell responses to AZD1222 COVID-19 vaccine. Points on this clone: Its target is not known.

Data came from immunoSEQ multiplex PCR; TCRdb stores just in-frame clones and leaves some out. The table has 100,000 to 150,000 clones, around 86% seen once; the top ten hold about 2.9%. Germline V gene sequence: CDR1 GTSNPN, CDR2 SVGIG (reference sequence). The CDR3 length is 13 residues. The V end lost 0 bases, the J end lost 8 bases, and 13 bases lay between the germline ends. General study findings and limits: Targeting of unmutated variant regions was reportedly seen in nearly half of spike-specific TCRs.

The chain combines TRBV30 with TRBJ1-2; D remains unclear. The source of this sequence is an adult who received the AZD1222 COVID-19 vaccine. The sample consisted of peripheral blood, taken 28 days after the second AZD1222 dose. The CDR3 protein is CAWSVKGSRGYTF. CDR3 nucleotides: TGTGCCTGGAGTGTAAAAGGCAGTAGGGGCTACACCTTC. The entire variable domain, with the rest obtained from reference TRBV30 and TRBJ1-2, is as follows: SQTIHQWPATLVQPVGSPLSLECTVEGTSNPNLYWYRQAAGRGLQLLFYSVGIGQISSEVPQNLSASRPQDRQFILSSKKLLLSDSGFYLCAWSVKGSRGYTFGSGTRLTVV.